The rows below give T cell receptor beta chains drawn from one sample of a study of human thymus T cells. Sequencing used immunoSEQ multiplex PCR; TCRdb keeps in-frame clones, though not all of them. This table has approximately 71,000 clones, roughly 94% appearing once. Specimen: thymus tissue. These receptors all come from a girl less than two years old with a congenital heart defect but otherwise immunologically healthy. Both conserved end residues are part of each CDR3. D genes are given only for firm matches. Clone size is stated in some rows and not others, as once, few, many or a class when expanded.

clone_size: .; j_call: TRBJ2-4; d_call: .; v_call: TRBV18; cdr3_aa: CASSPQAKNIQYF; cdr3_nt: TGTGCCAGCTCACCACAAGCCAAAAACATTCAGTACTTC
clone_size: .; j_call: TRBJ2-5; d_call: .; v_call: TRBV5-4; cdr3_aa: CASSSAPGEETQYF; cdr3_nt: TGTGCCAGCAGCTCAGCGCCCGGGGAAGAGACCCAGTACTTC
clone_size: .; j_call: TRBJ1-1; d_call: TRBD1; v_call: TRBV27; cdr3_aa: CASTSDRETEAFF; cdr3_nt: TGTGCCAGCACCTCGGACAGGGAGACTGAAGCTTTCTTT
clone_size: .; j_call: TRBJ1-3; d_call: .; v_call: TRBV29-1; cdr3_aa: CSVEDSGNTIYF; cdr3_nt: TGCAGCGTGGAAGACTCTGGAAACACCATATATTTT
clone_size: .; j_call: TRBJ1-4; d_call: TRBD1; v_call: TRBV7-9; cdr3_aa: CASSPGTGGEKLFF; cdr3_nt: TGTGCCAGCAGCCCCGGGACAGGGGGCGAAAAACTGTTTTTT
clone_size: .; j_call: TRBJ2-5; d_call: TRBD2; v_call: TRBV7-2; cdr3_aa: CASSFPRVAGGLETQYF; cdr3_nt: TGTGCCAGCAGCTTCCCCCGGGTAGCGGGAGGATTGGAGACCCAGTACTTC
clone_size: .; j_call: TRBJ2-7; d_call: .; v_call: TRBV5-1; cdr3_aa: CASSLAGERGEQYF; cdr3_nt: TGCGCCAGCAGCTTGGCCGGAGAAAGGGGCGAGCAGTACTTC
clone_size: .; j_call: TRBJ2-3; d_call: TRBD2; v_call: TRBV28; cdr3_aa: CASTLGTSGARYTQYF; cdr3_nt: TGTGCCAGCACCCTGGGGACTAGCGGGGCTCGGTATACGCAGTATTTT
clone_size: .; j_call: TRBJ1-4; d_call: .; v_call: TRBV30; cdr3_aa: CAWRTDQEEKLFF; cdr3_nt: TGTGCCTGGAGGACCGATCAGGAAGAAAAACTGTTTTTT
clone_size: .; j_call: TRBJ2-5; d_call: TRBD2; v_call: TRBV10-3; cdr3_aa: CAISESSSGQETQYF; cdr3_nt: TGTGCCATCAGTGAGTCTTCTAGCGGACAAGAGACCCAGTACTTC
clone_size: .; j_call: TRBJ2-3; d_call: .; v_call: TRBV28; cdr3_aa: CASSFPKRYTQYF; cdr3_nt: TGTGCCAGCAGTTTCCCCAAGAGGTATACGCAGTATTTT
clone_size: .; j_call: TRBJ2-5; d_call: .; v_call: TRBV27; cdr3_aa: CATGYQETQYF; cdr3_nt: TGTGCCACCGGGTACCAAGAGACCCAGTACTTC
clone_size: .; j_call: TRBJ2-1; d_call: .; v_call: TRBV28; cdr3_aa: CASTFDRGGQREEFF; cdr3_nt: TGTGCCAGCACCTTCGACAGGGGAGGGCAGCGGGAGGAGTTCTTC
clone_size: .; j_call: TRBJ1-4; d_call: TRBD1; v_call: TRBV5-1; cdr3_aa: CASSLEGTGKNEKLFF; cdr3_nt: TGCGCCAGCAGCTTGGAAGGGACAGGAAAAAATGAAAAACTGTTTTTT
clone_size: few; j_call: TRBJ2-1; d_call: TRBD2; v_call: TRBV7-2; cdr3_aa: CASEHGTTSGEQFF; cdr3_nt: TGTGCCAGCGAGCATGGCACGACTAGCGGCGAGCAGTTCTTC
clone_size: .; j_call: TRBJ2-7; d_call: .; v_call: TRBV4-3; cdr3_aa: CASSRSAGRVEEQYF; cdr3_nt: TGCGCCAGCAGCAGGAGTGCAGGGCGGGTGGAGGAGCAGTACTTC
clone_size: .; j_call: TRBJ1-3; d_call: TRBD1; v_call: TRBV28; cdr3_aa: CASSPPGTGYVHSGNTIYF; cdr3_nt: TGTGCCAGCAGTCCACCGGGGACAGGGTATGTTCACTCTGGAAACACCATATATTTT
clone_size: .; j_call: TRBJ2-7; d_call: TRBD1; v_call: TRBV6-5; cdr3_aa: CASRGTGGAGIEQYF; cdr3_nt: TGTGCCAGCCGAGGGACAGGGGGTGCAGGAATCGAGCAGTACTTC